The entry that follows covers one T cell receptor (beta chain) sequence. Antigen specificity is unknown. Only in-frame clones appear in the TCRdb table, and some are missing; sequencing was by immunoSEQ multiplex PCR. The table has approximately 40,000 clones, around 94% seen once; the top ten hold 4% to 5.5%. This record belongs to a study of T cells in tuberculosis. Whole-study results and caveats: Smaller alpha distances in active tuberculosis partly reflected shorter CDR3-alpha lengths. Smaller distances to GMM-specific TCRs suggested their expansion in active tuberculosis.

Trimming took off 3 bases at V and 5 bases at J, with 16 bases between the two ends. CDR3 length: 15 residues. The germline CDR1 and CDR2 sequences are MNHEY and SMNVEV (reference sequence). Time point noted: new active TB diagnosis, blood taken before or within 7 days of starting treatment. Each donor contributed approximately 100,000 T cells on average, unsorted. The source is an adult with tuberculosis. This sample comprised PBMCs, obtained at tuberculosis diagnosis. J is TRBJ2-5 and V is TRBV27, with D perhaps TRBD1 (6 bases). The CDR3 here is CASSFGRGLRETQYF. DNA for the CDR3: TGTGCCAGCAGTTTCGGCAGGGGATTACGGGAGACCCAGTACTTC.